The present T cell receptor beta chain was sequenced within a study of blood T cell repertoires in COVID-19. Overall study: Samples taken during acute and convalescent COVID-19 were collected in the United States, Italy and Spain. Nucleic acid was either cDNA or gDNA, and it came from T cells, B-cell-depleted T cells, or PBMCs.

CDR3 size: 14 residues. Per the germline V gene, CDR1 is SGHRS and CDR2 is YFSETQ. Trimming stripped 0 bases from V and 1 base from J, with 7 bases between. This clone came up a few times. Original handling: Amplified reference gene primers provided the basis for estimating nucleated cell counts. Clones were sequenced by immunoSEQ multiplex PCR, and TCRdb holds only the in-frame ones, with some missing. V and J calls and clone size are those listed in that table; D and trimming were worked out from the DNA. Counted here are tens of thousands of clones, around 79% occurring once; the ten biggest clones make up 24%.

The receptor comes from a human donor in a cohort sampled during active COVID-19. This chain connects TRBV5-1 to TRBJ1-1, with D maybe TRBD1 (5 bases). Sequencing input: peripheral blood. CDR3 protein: CASSLGGGNTEAFF. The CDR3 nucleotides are TGCGCCAGCAGCTTGGGCGGGGGGAACACTGAAGCTTTCTTT.